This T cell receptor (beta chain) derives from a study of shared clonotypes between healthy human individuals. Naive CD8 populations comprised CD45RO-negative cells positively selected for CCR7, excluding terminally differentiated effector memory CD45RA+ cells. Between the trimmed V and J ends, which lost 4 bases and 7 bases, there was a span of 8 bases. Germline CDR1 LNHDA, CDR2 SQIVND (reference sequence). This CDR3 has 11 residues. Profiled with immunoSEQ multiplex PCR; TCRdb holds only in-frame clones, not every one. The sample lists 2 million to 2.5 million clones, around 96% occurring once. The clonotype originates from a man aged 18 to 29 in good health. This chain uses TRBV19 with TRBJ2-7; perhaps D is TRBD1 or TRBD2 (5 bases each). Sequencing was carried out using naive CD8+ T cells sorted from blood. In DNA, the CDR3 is TGTGCCAGTAGTAGGGGGTCAGAGCAGTACTTC. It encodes CASSRGSEQYF. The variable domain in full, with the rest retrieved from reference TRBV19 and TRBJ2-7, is DGGITQSPKYLFRKEGQNVTLSCEQNLNHDAMYWYRQDPGQGLRLIYYSQIVNDFQKGDIAEGYSVSREKKESFPLTVTSAQKNPTAFYLCASSRGSEQYFGPGTRLTVT.